Shown below are 27 T cell receptor beta chains from a single sample sequenced in a study of blood T cell repertoires in COVID-19. Libraries were prepared by immunoSEQ multiplex PCR; TCRdb keeps only in-frame clonotypes and omits some of them. Among 400,000 or so clones, about 90% were seen once, and the ten largest hold around 1.9%. Sequenced material: PBMCs or T cells enriched from blood (not recorded which). These receptors were taken from a man aged 35-49 years in a cohort exposed to, infected with or recovered from COVID-19 (not recorded which).

The CDR3 nucleotides are TGTGCCAGCAGTGAAGCGCCCGGGAGCACAGATACGCAGTATTTT. Its translation is CASSEAPGSTDTQYF. This chain uses TRBV6-1 with TRBJ2-3; no definite D call. Germline-derived CDR1 and CDR2 are MNHNS and SASEGT. Trimming shortened V by 0 bases and J by 0 bases, and 7 bases separated the two germline ends. This CDR3 region has 15 residues.

Turning to this clone: Other DNA variants within this sample encode the same CDR3. The chain links TRBV15 to TRBJ2-1; possible D gene TRBD1, 6 bases. CDR1 LNHNV and CDR2 YYDKDF come from the germline V gene (reference sequence). CDR3 length: 15 residues. V lost 3 bases and J 0 bases, leaving 9 bases between the germline ends. CDR3 loop: CATSRDRSSYNEQFF. In DNA form, the CDR3 reads TGTGCCACCAGCAGGGACAGAAGCTCCTACAATGAGCAGTTCTTC.

CDR3 sequence reads: CASSPGLAGGPSDTQYF. CDR3 DNA sequence: TGCGCCAGCAGCCCGGGACTAGCGGGAGGGCCATCGGATACGCAGTATTTT. The chain is built from TRBV5-1 and TRBJ2-3; 16 bases match TRBD2. The V gene's germline CDR1 is SGHRS and CDR2 YFSETQ. The CDR3 length is 17 residues. The junction had 8 bases not matched to a gene; V was cut back by 4 bases and J by 6 bases.

The rearrangement joins TRBV10-3 to TRBJ1-4; TRBD1 is a possible D gene (5 bases). Germline CDR1 ENHRY, CDR2 SYGVKD. Trimming took off 6 bases at V and 8 bases at J, with 16 bases between the two ends. This CDR3 is built from 14 residues. In DNA form, the CDR3 reads TGTGCCATCAGGGGGGAATTGGGAGGGGAAAAACTGTTTTTT. Translation gives CAIRGELGGEKLFF.

The chain combines TRBV5-4 with TRBJ2-2; 10 nucleotides agree with TRBD2. The junction had 12 bases not matched to a gene; V was cut back by 3 bases and J by 4 bases. CDR3 length: 18 residues. Germline loops: CDR1 SGHNT, CDR2 YYREEE (reference sequence). The CDR3, as DNA: TGTGCCAGCAGCTCTATAGCGGGAGGTCCTATGGTCACCGGGGAGCTGTTTTTT. Translated: CASSSIAGGPMVTGELFF.

The chain employs TRBV5-1 and TRBJ2-3; the match to TRBD2 covers 13 bases. The CDR3 spans 16 residues. CDR1 and CDR2 (germline): SGHRS, YFSETQ. V was clipped by 5 bases and J by 8 bases; unmatched bases: 11. The CDR3 DNA sequence: TGCGCCAGCAGTCTTTACCCGGGACTAGCGGGACTTACGCAGTATTTT. It yields the protein CASSLYPGLAGLTQYF.

V usage is TRBV13 and J usage is TRBJ1-5; D not certain. The CDR3 extends over 13 amino acids. CDR1 and CDR2 from the germline V gene are PRHDT and FYEKMQ (reference sequence). Trimming shortened V by 3 bases and J by 6 bases, and 9 bases separated the two germline ends. The CDR3 reads CASSFTHTQPQHF. In DNA, the CDR3 is TGTGCCAGCAGCTTCACCCACACTCAGCCCCAGCATTTT.

Here the CDR3 reads CASSFTDRAYEQYF. DNA of the CDR3: TGTGCCAGCAGTTTTACGGACAGGGCCTACGAGCAGTACTTC. V gene TRBV7-8 combines with J gene TRBJ2-7; TRBD1 matches at 8 bases. The CDR3 contains 14 residues. Germline V CDR1 and CDR2: SGHVS, FQNEAQ. V trimming: 6 bases; J trimming: 2 bases; junction bases outside the gene matches: 6.

The chain carries TRBV29-1 and TRBJ2-3; perhaps TRBD1 as D (5 bases). Between the trimmed V and J ends, which lost 2 bases and 7 bases, there was a span of 7 bases. CDR3 length equals 11 residues. Looked up from germline, CDR1 is SQVTM and CDR2 is ANQGSEA. The CDR3 protein is CSVEKGYTQYF. The CDR3, as DNA: TGCAGCGTTGAAAAGGGGTATACGCAGTATTTT.

The chain has TRBV7-2 and TRBJ2-2; D may be TRBD1 (5 bases). Per germline, CDR1 SGHTA and CDR2 FQGNSA. Trimming pared 4 bases from V and 3 bases from J, leaving 6 bases between. The CDR3 length is 13 residues. This CDR3 reads CASSSTDTGELFF. CDR3 sequence (DNA): TGTGCCAGCAGCTCGACAGACACCGGGGAGCTGTTTTTT.

V and J are TRBV19 and TRBJ2-2, with D tentatively TRBD2 (6 bases). The CDR3 covers 16 residues. V lost 6 bases and J 2 bases, leaving 16 bases between the germline ends. Germline V gene sequence: CDR1 LNHDA, CDR2 SQIVND (reference sequence). The CDR3, as DNA: TGTGCCAGTAGCGGAAGGACGGGAGTCAACACCGGGGAGCTGTTTTTT. Translating gives CASSGRTGVNTGELFF.

The rearrangement joins TRBV12-5 to TRBJ2-2, with TRBD2 matching over 7 bases. The CDR3 totals 18 residues. Per the germline V gene, CDR1 is LGHNT and CDR2 is FRNRAP. V was clipped by 1 base and J by 4 bases; unmatched bases: 12. CDR3 sequence reads: CASGLAGTKLAFTGELFF. CDR3 nucleotide sequence: TGTGCTAGTGGTTTGGCCGGTACAAAACTAGCGTTCACCGGGGAGCTGTTTTTT. Full variable domain (rest looked up from reference TRBV12-5 and TRBJ2-2): DARVTQTPRHKVTEMGQEVTMRCQPILGHNTVFWYRQTMMQGLELLAYFRNRAPLDDSGMPKDRFSAEMPDATLATLKIQPSEPRDSAVYFCASGLAGTKLAFTGELFFGEGSRLTVL.

This clone was observed a few times. The genes are TRBV2 and TRBJ2-1; D call uncertain. Germline CDR1 reads SNHLY; CDR2 reads FYNNEI. CDR3 length: 13 residues. The ends were cut back, 7 bases at V and 5 bases at J, with 12 bases in the middle. CDR3 coding DNA: TGTGCCAGCACCCCTCTTATCGACAATGAGCAGTTCTTC. Amino acid sequence: CASTPLIDNEQFF.

The chain is built from TRBV19 and TRBJ1-4; D remains ambiguous. The CDR3 covers 14 residues. Trimming stripped 6 bases from V and 0 bases from J, with 8 bases between. In germline, CDR1 is LNHDA, CDR2 SQIVND (reference sequence). CDR3 protein: CASRRSTTNEKLFF. In nucleotides, the CDR3 is TGTGCCAGTAGAAGGAGTACAACTAATGAAAAACTGTTTTTT.

This sequence joins TRBV5-1 and TRBJ1-3, with 9 positions matching TRBD1. Germline CDR1 is SGHRS and CDR2 is YFSETQ. The CDR3 has 15 residues. After removal of 3 bases from V and 3 bases from J, the junction contained 4 bases not matched to a gene. The CDR3 bases are TGCGCCAGCAGCTCCGGGACAGGGCATGGAAACACCATATATTTT. Amino acid sequence: CASSSGTGHGNTIYF. The variable domain in full, completed from reference TRBV5-1 and TRBJ1-3, reads KAGVTQTPRYLIKTRGQQVTLSCSPISGHRSVSWYQQTPGQGLQFLFEYFSETQRNKGNFPGRFSGRQFSNSRSEMNVSTLELGDSALYLCASSSGTGHGNTIYFGEGSWLTVV.

Points on this clone: A read error may produce the germline difference seen at one junction end. V and J are TRBV4-2 and TRBJ1-1, with D unresolved. CDR1 is LGHNA, CDR2 YNFKEQ, per germline. The CDR3 spans 15 residues. The CDR3 protein is CASSQGPGWITEAFF. Here the CDR3 DNA reads TGTGCCAGCAGTCAAGGACCCGGGTGGATCACTGAAGCTTTCTTT.

This rearrangement joins TRBV12-3 or TRBV12-4 to TRBJ1-2, with D tentatively TRBD1 (5 bases). This CDR3 comprises 13 residues. V shed 6 bases and J shed 4 bases, with 12 bases lying between them. As DNA, the CDR3 is TGTGCCAGCAGGCGGGGAGGGGCCTATGGCTACACCTTC. Translation gives CASRRGGAYGYTF.

This clone was observed a few times. This chain connects TRBV5-8 to TRBJ2-7, with D perhaps matching TRBD2 (5 bases). Looked up from germline, CDR1 is SGHTS and CDR2 is YDEGEE. The V and J ends lost 2 bases and 3 bases respectively, with 24 bases between them. The CDR3 is 18 amino acids. The DNA for the CDR3 is TGTGCCAGCAGCTTCTGGGGAGCTACGGTGGGAGACGACTACGAGCAGTACTTC. Residues: CASSFWGATVGDDYEQYF.

The chain uses TRBV27 and TRBJ1-5, with D perhaps TRBD1 (5 bases). The CDR3 consists of 14 residues. Trimming took off 3 bases at V and 5 bases at J, with 11 bases between the two ends. From germline, CDR1 is MNHEY and CDR2 SMNVEV (reference sequence). The CDR3 is CASSFSGPHQPQHF. The CDR3 DNA reads TGTGCCAGCAGTTTTTCAGGGCCTCATCAGCCCCAGCATTTT.

This clone was picked up a small number of times. This sequence joins TRBV7-8 and TRBJ2-1; a weak D match, TRBD1 (6 bases). The ends were cut back, 5 bases at V and 2 bases at J, with 13 bases in the middle. CDR3 length equals 15 residues. The germline V gene encodes CDR1 SGHVS and CDR2 FQNEAQ. This CDR3 is CASSLDSSTYNEQFF. The CDR3 nucleotides are TGTGCCAGCAGCCTGGACAGTTCCACCTACAATGAGCAGTTCTTC.

The V call is TRBV18, the J call TRBJ1-3; 9 bases line up with TRBD1. V dropped 2 bases and J dropped 1; count of bases not matched to a gene: 6. In germline, CDR1 is KGHSH, CDR2 LQKENI. The length of the CDR3 is 17 residues. CDR3 DNA sequence: TGTGCCAGCTCACCAGATGACAGGGGGAAGTCTGGAAACACCATATATTTT. This encodes CASSPDDRGKSGNTIYF.

The V and J genes are TRBV11-2 and TRBJ1-4; D unclear. V was clipped by 1 base and J by 7 bases, with 10 bases between them. Germline CDR1 is SGHAT and CDR2 is FQNNGV. This CDR3 spans 14 amino acids. DNA of the CDR3: TGTGCCAGCAGCTTAGCGGGAGTGTCTGAAAAACTGTTTTTT. Its translation: CASSLAGVSEKLFF.

The chain employs TRBV4-2 and TRBJ2-7, with 11 bases fitting TRBD2. Germline-derived CDR1 and CDR2 are LGHNA and YNFKEQ. This CDR3 has 15 amino acids. J gave up 7 bases and V 0 bases, and 5 bases lay outside the gene matches. This CDR3 reads CASSQELAGVYEQYF. In DNA form, the CDR3 reads TGTGCCAGCAGCCAAGAACTAGCGGGAGTTTATGAGCAGTACTTC.

V usage is TRBV10-3 and J usage is TRBJ1-1, with 8 bases aligning to TRBD1. From germline, CDR1 is ENHRY and CDR2 SYGVKD. V shed 6 bases and J 5 bases; nucleotides not matched to a gene: 11. The CDR3 covers 15 residues. The CDR3 nucleotides are TGTGCCATCAGGGGTTCAGGGGGCAAGATGACTGAAGCTTTCTTT. Protein: CAIRGSGGKMTEAFF.

On this clone: This sample includes further DNA sequences coding for the same CDR3. The chain employs TRBV7-9 and TRBJ1-1; maybe TRBD1 (5 bases). The CDR3 runs 13 residues. Germline V gives CDR1 SEHNR, CDR2 FQNEAQ (reference sequence). The V end lost 1 base, the J end lost 5 bases, and 8 bases lay between the germline ends. The CDR3 region has the DNA TGTGCCAGCAGCTTAGGGGGCCGAACTGAAGCTTTCTTT. Translated, it gives CASSLGGRTEAFF.

The V gene is TRBV20-1, the J gene TRBJ2-3; no firm D call. Germline values: CDR1 DFQATT, CDR2 SNEGSKA (reference sequence). The CDR3 runs to 13 residues. V lost 3 bases, J lost 2 bases, and 9 bases lay in between. CDR3 in amino acids: CSASGQFTDTQYF. CDR3 coding DNA: TGCAGTGCTAGTGGGCAGTTCACAGATACGCAGTATTTT.

This sequence joins TRBV2 and TRBJ2-4, with D perhaps matching TRBD2 (5 bases). Trimming shortened V by 8 bases and J by 1 base, and 12 bases separated the two germline ends. Germline V CDR1 and CDR2: SNHLY, FYNNEI. The CDR3 sequence is 14 residues long. CDR3 residues: CASRGSEAKNIQYF. The CDR3, as DNA: TGTGCCAGCCGGGGATCTGAGGCCAAAAACATTCAGTACTTC.